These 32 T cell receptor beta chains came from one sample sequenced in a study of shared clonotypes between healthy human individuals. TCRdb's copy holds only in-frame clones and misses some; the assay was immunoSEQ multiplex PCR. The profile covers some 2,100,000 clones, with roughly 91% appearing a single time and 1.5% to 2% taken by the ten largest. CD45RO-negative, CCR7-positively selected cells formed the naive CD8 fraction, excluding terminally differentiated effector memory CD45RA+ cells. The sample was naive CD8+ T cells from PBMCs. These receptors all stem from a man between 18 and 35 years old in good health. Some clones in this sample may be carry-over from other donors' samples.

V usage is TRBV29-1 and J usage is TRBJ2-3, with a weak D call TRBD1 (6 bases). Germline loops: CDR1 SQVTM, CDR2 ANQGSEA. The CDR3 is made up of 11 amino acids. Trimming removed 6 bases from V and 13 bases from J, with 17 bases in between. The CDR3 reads CSVPGTGSKYF. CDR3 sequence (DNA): TGCAGCGTGCCGGGAACAGGGAGCAAGTATTTT.

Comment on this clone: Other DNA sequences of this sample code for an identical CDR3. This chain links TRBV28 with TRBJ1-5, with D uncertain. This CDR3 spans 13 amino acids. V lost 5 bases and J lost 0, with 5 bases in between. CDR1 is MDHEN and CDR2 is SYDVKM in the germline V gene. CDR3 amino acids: CASSLVSNQPQHF. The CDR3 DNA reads TGTGCCAGCAGTCTTGTTAGCAATCAGCCCCAGCATTTT.

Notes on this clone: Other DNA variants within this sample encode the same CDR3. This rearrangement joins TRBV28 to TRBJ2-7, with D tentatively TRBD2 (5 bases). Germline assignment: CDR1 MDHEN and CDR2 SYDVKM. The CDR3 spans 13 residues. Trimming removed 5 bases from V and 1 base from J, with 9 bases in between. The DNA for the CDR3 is TGTGCCAGCAGTCTAGCACCTTCCTACGAGCAGTACTTC. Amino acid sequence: CASSLAPSYEQYF.

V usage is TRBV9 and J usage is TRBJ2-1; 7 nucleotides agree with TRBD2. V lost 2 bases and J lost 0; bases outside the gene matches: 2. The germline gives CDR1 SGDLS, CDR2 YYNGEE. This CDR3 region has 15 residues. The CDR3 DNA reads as TGTGCCAGCAGCGTTAGCGGGCACTCCTACAATGAGCAGTTCTTC. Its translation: CASSVSGHSYNEQFF. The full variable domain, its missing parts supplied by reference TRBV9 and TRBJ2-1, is DSGVTQTPKHLITATGQRVTLRCSPRSGDLSVYWYQQSLDQGLQFLIQYYNGEERAKGNILERFSAQQFPDLHSELNLSSLELGDSALYFCASSVSGHSYNEQFFGPGTRLTVL.

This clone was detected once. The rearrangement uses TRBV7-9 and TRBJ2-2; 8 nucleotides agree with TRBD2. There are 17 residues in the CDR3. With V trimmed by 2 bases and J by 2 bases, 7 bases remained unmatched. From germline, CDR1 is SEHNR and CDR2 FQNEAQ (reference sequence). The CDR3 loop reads CASSLPPGGPNTGELFF. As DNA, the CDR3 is TGTGCCAGCAGCTTACCGCCGGGAGGGCCAAACACCGGGGAGCTGTTTTTT.

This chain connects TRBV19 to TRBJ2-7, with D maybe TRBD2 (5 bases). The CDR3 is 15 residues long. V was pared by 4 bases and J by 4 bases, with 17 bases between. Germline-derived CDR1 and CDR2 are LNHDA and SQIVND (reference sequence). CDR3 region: CASSTNGLASYEQYF. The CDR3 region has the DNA TGTGCCAGTAGTACGAATGGGCTAGCCTCATACGAGCAGTACTTC.

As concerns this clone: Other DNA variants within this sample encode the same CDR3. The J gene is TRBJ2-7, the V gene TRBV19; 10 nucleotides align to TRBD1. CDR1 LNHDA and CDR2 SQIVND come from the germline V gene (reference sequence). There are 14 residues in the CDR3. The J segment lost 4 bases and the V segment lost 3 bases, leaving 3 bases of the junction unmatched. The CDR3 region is CASSIGQGGYEQYF. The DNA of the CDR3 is TGTGCCAGTAGTATCGGACAGGGGGGGTACGAGCAGTACTTC.

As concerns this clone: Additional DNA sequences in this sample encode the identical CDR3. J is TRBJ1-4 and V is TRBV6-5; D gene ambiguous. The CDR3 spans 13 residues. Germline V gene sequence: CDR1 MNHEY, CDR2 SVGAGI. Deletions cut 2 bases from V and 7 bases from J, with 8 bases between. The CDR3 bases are TGTGCCAGCAGTTACAGGGTTGGTGAAAAACTGTTTTTT. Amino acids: CASSYRVGEKLFF.

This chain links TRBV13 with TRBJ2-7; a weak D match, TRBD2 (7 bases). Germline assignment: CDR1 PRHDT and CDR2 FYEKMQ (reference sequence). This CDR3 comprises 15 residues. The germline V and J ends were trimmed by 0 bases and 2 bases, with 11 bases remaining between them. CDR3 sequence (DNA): TGTGCCAGCAGCTTAGGTGCGGGGGCGGCCTACGAGCAGTACTTC. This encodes CASSLGAGAAYEQYF. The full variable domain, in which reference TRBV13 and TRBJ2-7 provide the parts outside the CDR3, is AAGVIQSPRHLIKEKRETATLKCYPIPRHDTVYWYQQGPGQDPQFLISFYEKMQSDKGSIPDRFSAQQFSDYHSELNMSSLELGDSALYFCASSLGAGAAYEQYFGPGTRLTVT.

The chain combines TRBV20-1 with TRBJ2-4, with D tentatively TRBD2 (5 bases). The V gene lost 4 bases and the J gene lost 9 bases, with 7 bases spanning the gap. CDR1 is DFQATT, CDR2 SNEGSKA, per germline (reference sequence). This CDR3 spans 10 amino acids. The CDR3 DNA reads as TGCAGTGCTACGGCGGGCATTCAGTACTTC. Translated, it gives CSATAGIQYF.

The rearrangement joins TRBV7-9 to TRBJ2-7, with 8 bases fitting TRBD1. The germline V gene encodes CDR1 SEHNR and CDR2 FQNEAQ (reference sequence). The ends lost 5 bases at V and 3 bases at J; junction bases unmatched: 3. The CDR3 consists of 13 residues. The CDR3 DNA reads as TGTGCCAGCAGCCAGGGGGCCATCTACGAGCAGTACTTC. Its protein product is CASSQGAIYEQYF.

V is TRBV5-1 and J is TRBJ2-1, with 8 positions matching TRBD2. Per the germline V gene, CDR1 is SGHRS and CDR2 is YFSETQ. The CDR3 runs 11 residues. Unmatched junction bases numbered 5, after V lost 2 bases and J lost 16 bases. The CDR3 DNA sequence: TGCGCCAGCAGCTTCTCGGGACTAGATTTCTTC. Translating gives CASSFSGLDFF. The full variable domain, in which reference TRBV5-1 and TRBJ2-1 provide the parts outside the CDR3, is KAGVTQTPRYLIKTRGQQVTLSCSPISGHRSVSWYQQTPGQGLQFLFEYFSETQRNKGNFPGRFSGRQFSNSRSEMNVSTLELGDSALYLCASSFSGLDFFGPGTRLTVL.

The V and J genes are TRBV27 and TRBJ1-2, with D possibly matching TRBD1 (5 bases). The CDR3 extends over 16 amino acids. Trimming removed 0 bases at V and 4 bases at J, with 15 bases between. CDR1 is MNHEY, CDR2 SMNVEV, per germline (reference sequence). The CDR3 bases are TGTGCCAGCAGTTTATCTCTGGGGGAGTTGTTCTATGGCTACACCTTC. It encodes CASSLSLGELFYGYTF.

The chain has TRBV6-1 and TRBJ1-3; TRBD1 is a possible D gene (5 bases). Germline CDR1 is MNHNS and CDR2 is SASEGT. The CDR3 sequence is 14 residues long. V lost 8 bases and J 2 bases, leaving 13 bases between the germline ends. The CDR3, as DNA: TGTGCCAGCCTCTCGGTGGGGGCTGGAAACACCATATATTTT. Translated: CASLSVGAGNTIYF.

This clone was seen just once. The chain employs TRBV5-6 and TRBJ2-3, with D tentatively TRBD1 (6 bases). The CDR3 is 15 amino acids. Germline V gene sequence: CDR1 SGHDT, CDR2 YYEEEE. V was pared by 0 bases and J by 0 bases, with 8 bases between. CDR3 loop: CASSLGRGSTDTQYF. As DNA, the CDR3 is TGTGCCAGCAGCTTGGGAAGGGGGAGCACAGATACGCAGTATTTT.

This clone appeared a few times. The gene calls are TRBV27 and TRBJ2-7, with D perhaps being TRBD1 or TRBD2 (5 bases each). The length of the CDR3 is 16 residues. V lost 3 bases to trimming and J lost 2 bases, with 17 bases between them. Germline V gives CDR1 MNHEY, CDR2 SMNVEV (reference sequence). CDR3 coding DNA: TGTGCCAGCAGTTTTAGAGGGGCGCCCTGGACCTACGAGCAGTACTTC. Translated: CASSFRGAPWTYEQYF.

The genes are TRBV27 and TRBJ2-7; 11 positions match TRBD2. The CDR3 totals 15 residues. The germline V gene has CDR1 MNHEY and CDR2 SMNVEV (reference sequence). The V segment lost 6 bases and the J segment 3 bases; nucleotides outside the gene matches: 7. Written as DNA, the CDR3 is TGTGCCAGCAGACAAGGGACTAGCGGCTACTACGAGCAGTACTTC. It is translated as CASRQGTSGYYEQYF.

In DNA, the CDR3 is TGTGCCAGTAGAGGCCGGGGACTAGCGGGAAACACCGGGGAGCTGTTTTTT. It yields the protein CASRGRGLAGNTGELFF. J is TRBJ2-2 and V is TRBV19; 13 bases align to TRBD2. The CDR3 runs 17 residues. CDR1 is LNHDA, CDR2 SQIVND, per germline (reference sequence). V was pared by 6 bases and J by 2 bases, with 6 bases of the junction left unmatched.

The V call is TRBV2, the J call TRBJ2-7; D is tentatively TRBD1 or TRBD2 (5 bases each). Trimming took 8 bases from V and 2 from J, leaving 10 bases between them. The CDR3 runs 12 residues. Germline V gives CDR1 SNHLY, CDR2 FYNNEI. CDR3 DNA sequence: TGTGCCAGCGGGACGGTGACCTACGAGCAGTACTTC. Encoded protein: CASGTVTYEQYF. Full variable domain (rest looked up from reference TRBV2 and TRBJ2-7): EPEVTQTPSHQVTQMGQEVILRCVPISNHLYFYWYRQILGQKVEFLVSFYNNEISEKSEIFDDQFSVERPDGSNFTLKIRSTKLEDSAMYFCASGTVTYEQYFGPGTRLTVT.

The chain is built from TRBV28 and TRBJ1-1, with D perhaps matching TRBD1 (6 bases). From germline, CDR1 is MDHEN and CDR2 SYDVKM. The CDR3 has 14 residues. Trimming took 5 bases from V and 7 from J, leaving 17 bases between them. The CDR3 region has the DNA TGTGCCAGCAGTCCACCACGCACAGGGTATGAAGCTTTCTTT. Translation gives CASSPPRTGYEAFF.

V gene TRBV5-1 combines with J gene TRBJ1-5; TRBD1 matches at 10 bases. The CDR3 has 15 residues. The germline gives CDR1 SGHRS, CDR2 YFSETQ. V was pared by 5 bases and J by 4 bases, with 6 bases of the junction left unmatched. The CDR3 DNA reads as TGCGCCAGCAGTGAGACAGGGGGCGTGAATCAGCCCCAGCATTTT. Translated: CASSETGGVNQPQHF.

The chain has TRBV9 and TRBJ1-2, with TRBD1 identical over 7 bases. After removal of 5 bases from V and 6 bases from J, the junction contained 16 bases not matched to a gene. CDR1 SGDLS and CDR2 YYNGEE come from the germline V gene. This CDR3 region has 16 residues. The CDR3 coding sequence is TGTGCCAGCAGTCCCGATAGGACAGGATATCAGGATGGCTACACCTTC. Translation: CASSPDRTGYQDGYTF.

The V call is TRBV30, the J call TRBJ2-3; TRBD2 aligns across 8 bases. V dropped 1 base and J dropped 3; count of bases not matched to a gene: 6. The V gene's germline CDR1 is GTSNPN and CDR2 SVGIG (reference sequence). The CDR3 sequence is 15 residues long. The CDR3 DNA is TGTGCCTGGAGTGAAGCGGGAGTTTTTACAGATACGCAGTATTTT. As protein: CAWSEAGVFTDTQYF.

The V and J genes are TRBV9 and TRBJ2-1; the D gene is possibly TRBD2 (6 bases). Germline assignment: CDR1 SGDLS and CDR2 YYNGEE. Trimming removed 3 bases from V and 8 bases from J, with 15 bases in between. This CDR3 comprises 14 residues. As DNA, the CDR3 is TGTGCCAGCAGCGCCGGGACTCGCGATCATGAGCAGTTCTTC. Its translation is CASSAGTRDHEQFF.

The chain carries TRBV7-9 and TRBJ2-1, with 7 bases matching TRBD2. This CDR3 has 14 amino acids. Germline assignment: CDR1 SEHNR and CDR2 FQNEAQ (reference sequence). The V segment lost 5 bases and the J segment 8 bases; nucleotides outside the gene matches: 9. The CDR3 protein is CASSPRTRSDEQFF. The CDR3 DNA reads TGTGCCAGCAGCCCGCGGACTAGATCCGATGAGCAGTTCTTC.

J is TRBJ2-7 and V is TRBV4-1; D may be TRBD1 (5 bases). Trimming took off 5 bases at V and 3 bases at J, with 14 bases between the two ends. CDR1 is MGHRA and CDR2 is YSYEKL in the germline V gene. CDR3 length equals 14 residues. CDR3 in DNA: TGCGCCAGCAGCTCAGGGCAGAGCCTCTACGAGCAGTACTTC. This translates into CASSSGQSLYEQYF.

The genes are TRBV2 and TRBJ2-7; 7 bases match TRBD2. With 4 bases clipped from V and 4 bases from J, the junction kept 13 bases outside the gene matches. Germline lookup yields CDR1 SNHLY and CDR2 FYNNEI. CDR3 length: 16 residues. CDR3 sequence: CASSALLSGLKYEQYF. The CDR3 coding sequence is TGTGCCAGCAGTGCTTTACTCTCGGGACTAAAGTACGAGCAGTACTTC.

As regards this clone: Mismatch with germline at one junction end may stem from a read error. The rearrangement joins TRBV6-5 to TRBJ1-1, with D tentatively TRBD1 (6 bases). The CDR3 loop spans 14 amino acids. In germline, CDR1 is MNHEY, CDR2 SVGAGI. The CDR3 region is CTSSPDRRNTEAFF. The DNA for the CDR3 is TGTACCAGCAGCCCCGACAGGAGGAACACTGAAGCTTTCTTT.

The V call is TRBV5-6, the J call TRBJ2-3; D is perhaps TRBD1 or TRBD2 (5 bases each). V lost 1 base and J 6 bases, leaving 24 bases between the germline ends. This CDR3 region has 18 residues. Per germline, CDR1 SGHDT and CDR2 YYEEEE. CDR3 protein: CASSLLPSGRRLGDTQYF. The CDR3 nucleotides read TGTGCCAGCAGCTTGCTACCTTCGGGGCGTAGGTTGGGGGATACGCAGTATTTT.

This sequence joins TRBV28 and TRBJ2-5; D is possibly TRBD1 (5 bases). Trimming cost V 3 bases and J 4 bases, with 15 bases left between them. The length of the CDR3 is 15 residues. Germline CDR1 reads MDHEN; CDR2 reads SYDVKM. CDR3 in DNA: TGTGCCAGCAGTTTCCCCGACAGACCCAGAGAGACCCAGTACTTC. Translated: CASSFPDRPRETQYF.

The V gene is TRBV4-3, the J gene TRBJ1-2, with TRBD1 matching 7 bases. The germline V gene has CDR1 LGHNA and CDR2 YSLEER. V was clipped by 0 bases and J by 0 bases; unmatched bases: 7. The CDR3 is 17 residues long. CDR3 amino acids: CASSQDRTGRPNYGYTF. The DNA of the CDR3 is TGCGCCAGCAGCCAAGATAGGACAGGCCGTCCTAACTATGGCTACACCTTC.

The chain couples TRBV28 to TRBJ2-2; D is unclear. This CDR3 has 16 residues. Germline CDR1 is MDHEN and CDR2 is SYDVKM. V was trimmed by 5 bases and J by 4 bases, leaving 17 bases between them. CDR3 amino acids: CASSPPPAQGTGELFF. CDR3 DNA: TGTGCCAGCAGTCCCCCTCCGGCGCAAGGCACCGGGGAGCTGTTTTTT. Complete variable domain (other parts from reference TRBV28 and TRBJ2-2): DVKVTQSSRYLVKRTGEKVFLECVQDMDHENMFWYRQDPGLGLRLIYFSYDVKMKEKGDIPEGYSVSREKKERFSLILESASTNQTSMYLCASSPPPAQGTGELFFGEGSRLTVL.